This entry lists 9 T cell receptor beta chains sequenced from one sample in a study of OX40 agonist ivuxolimab in advanced cancers. Produced via immunoSEQ multiplex PCR; TCRdb's table is partial and in-frame only. The table includes some 84,000 clones, nearly 90% detected once. The starting material was CD4+ or CD8+ T cells sorted from blood, obtained in a trial of the OX40 agonist ivuxolimab. The receptors derive from an adult with an advanced solid tumor such as melanoma, head and neck, liver or kidney cancer.

V and J are TRBV6-6 and TRBJ1-4; 7 bases align to TRBD1. The V and J ends lost 6 bases and 2 bases, in that order; junction bases with no gene match: 3. The CDR3 length is 14 residues. Germline-derived CDR1 and CDR2 are MNHNY and SVGAGI (reference sequence). The CDR3 nucleotides read TGTGCCAGCAGGCGGGACAGCACTAATGAAAAACTGTTTTTT. It yields the protein CASRRDSTNEKLFF.

This clone was counted once. The chain employs TRBV30 and TRBJ1-5, with D hard to call. The V and J ends lost 0 bases and 0 bases respectively, with 3 bases between them. Looked up from germline, CDR1 is GTSNPN and CDR2 is SVGIG (reference sequence). The CDR3 has 13 residues. CDR3 nucleotide sequence: TGTGCCTGGAGTGTAAGTAGCAATCAGCCCCAGCATTTT. The encoded protein is CAWSVSSNQPQHF.

J is TRBJ2-3 and V is TRBV6-5, with D possibly being TRBD1 (5 bases). V gave up 6 bases and J gave up 2 bases, with 9 bases separating them. This CDR3 region has 13 residues. Per germline, CDR1 MNHEY and CDR2 SVGAGI. The CDR3 bases are TGTGCCAGCAGCCAAGGGGCCACAGATACGCAGTATTTT. Encoded protein: CASSQGATDTQYF.

The chain couples TRBV7-8 to TRBJ1-1; maybe TRBD1 (6 bases). V was cut by 1 base and J by 1 base, with 10 bases left in between. The CDR3 length is 15 residues. Germline V gene sequence: CDR1 SGHVS, CDR2 FQNEAQ. The CDR3 sequence: CASSLVWGRNTEAFF. Written as DNA, the CDR3 is TGTGCCAGCAGCTTAGTTTGGGGGCGGAACACTGAAGCTTTCTTT.

The rearrangement joins TRBV6-1 to TRBJ1-2; unclear D gene. Germline V gene lookup returns CDR1 MNHNS and CDR2 SASEGT. The CDR3 consists of 14 residues. Deletions cut 6 bases from V and 2 bases from J, with 13 bases between. The CDR3 sequence is CASRPLGGNYGYTF. Here the CDR3 DNA reads TGTGCCAGCAGGCCCCTAGGAGGGAACTATGGCTACACCTTC.

The CDR3 loop is CAIRQAPRDEQYF. Here the CDR3 DNA reads TGTGCCATCAGACAGGCCCCGAGGGACGAGCAGTACTTC. V and J are TRBV19 and TRBJ2-7; possibly TRBD1 for D (6 bases). Germline CDR1 is LNHDA and CDR2 is SQIVND (reference sequence). The CDR3 has 13 amino acids. Trimming shortened V by 10 bases and J by 5 bases, and 18 bases separated the two germline ends.

The gene calls are TRBV25-1 and TRBJ2-7; D is perhaps TRBD1 or TRBD2 (6 bases each). V was shortened by 1 base and J by 4 bases, with 14 bases between the two germline ends. The CDR3 extends over 15 amino acids. Germline loops: CDR1 MGHDK, CDR2 SYGVNS. DNA of the CDR3: TGTGCCAGCAGTGAATTCGGGGGCCCAACTTACGAGCAGTACTTC. It translates to CASSEFGGPTYEQYF.

CDR3 region: CAVGQGTDTQYF. The CDR3 region has the DNA TGTGCGGTGGGACAGGGGACAGATACGCAGTATTTT. The chain carries TRBV6-1 and TRBJ2-3; 10 nucleotides match TRBD1. CDR3 length equals 12 residues. From germline, CDR1 is MNHNS and CDR2 SASEGT.

V usage is TRBV29-1 and J usage is TRBJ2-5; D uncertain. Germline V gene data show CDR1 as SQVTM and CDR2 as ANQGSEA. The CDR3 sequence is 12 residues long. The V gene lost 2 bases and the J gene lost 7 bases, with 11 bases spanning the gap. DNA for the CDR3: TGCAGCGTTGAATTTGCCTGGGGGACCCAGTACTTC. It translates to CSVEFAWGTQYF.